This TCR beta chain derives from a study of T-cell memory formation after mild COVID-19. It was 5'RACE with constant-segment primers that produced the TCR alpha and TCR beta cDNA libraries, which carried sample barcodes and UMIs. TCRdb re-called the 5' RACE reads through MiXCR, storing one row per CDR3 protein. The table includes about 470,000 distinct CDR3 sequences, 15% to 20% detected once. V shed 3 bases and J shed 5 bases, with 5 bases lying between them. The CDR3 loop spans 11 amino acids. Germline loops: CDR1 MNHEY, CDR2 SVGEGT. Sequencing was performed on PBMCs or a T cell subset sorted from them (not recorded which). The rearrangement joins TRBV6-2 or TRBV6-3 to TRBJ2-7, with D uncertain. This clonotype was obtained from an adult woman who had mild COVID-19 (a few samples of this study predate the infection). Cell type and time point are not known. CDR3 sequence (DNA): TGTGCCAGCAGTTATTTCGACGAGCAGTACTTC. The encoded protein is CASSYFDEQYF.